Each of the 27 T cell receptor beta chains below was sequenced from the same sample in a study of cytomegalovirus exposure and HLA in healthy donors. The study ran its PCR with 60 Vbeta and 13 Jbeta primers. Profiled with immunoSEQ multiplex PCR; TCRdb holds only in-frame clones, not every one. The table has fewer than 130,000 clones, roughly 78% seen once. The sequenced material came from PBMCs. These receptors were collected from a woman aged 40-49 years in good health and CMV-seronegative.

This clone appeared once. The V gene is TRBV27, the J gene TRBJ2-7; D may be TRBD2 (6 bases). The V end lost 0 bases, the J end lost 2 bases, and 8 bases lay between the germline ends. CDR3 size: 14 residues. CDR1 is MNHEY, CDR2 SMNVEV, per germline (reference sequence). This CDR3 reads CASSLSPSAYEQYF. As DNA, the CDR3 is TGTGCCAGCAGTTTATCCCCTAGCGCCTACGAGCAGTACTTC.

Comments on this clone: Other DNA sequences in this specimen translate into the identical CDR3. This sequence joins TRBV4-3 and TRBJ2-1, with 7 bases matching TRBD2. The germline V gene encodes CDR1 LGHNA and CDR2 YSLEER. The CDR3 spans 12 residues. With 6 bases clipped from V and 7 bases from J, the junction kept 3 bases outside the gene matches. The CDR3, as DNA: TGCGCCAGCAGTCCAGCGGGGAATGAGCAGTTCTTC. Amino acid sequence: CASSPAGNEQFF.

This sequence joins TRBV6-6 and TRBJ1-1, with D perhaps matching TRBD1 (5 bases). Per the germline V gene, CDR1 is MNHNY and CDR2 is SVGAGI (reference sequence). The CDR3 has 13 amino acids. Trimming removed 6 bases at V and 5 bases at J, with 13 bases between. The CDR3 loop reads CASRTGVKTEAFF. In DNA, the CDR3 is TGTGCCAGCAGAACGGGGGTAAAAACTGAAGCTTTCTTT.

The chain couples TRBV2 to TRBJ1-6; 8 bases agree with TRBD1. This CDR3 is built from 14 residues. J lost 4 bases, V lost 6 bases, and 2 bases had no gene match. Germline assignment: CDR1 SNHLY and CDR2 FYNNEI. The CDR3 protein is CASRQGAYNSPLHF. The CDR3, as DNA: TGTGCCAGCAGGCAGGGGGCATATAATTCACCCCTCCACTTT.

V usage is TRBV2 and J usage is TRBJ2-1; 7 nucleotides line up with TRBD1. J lost 1 base, V lost 6 bases, and 3 bases had no gene match. Looked up from germline, CDR1 is SNHLY and CDR2 is FYNNEI. The CDR3 runs to 14 residues. The chain's CDR3 is CASRGGFSYNEQFF. CDR3 nucleotides: TGTGCCAGCAGAGGGGGCTTTTCCTACAATGAGCAGTTCTTC.

The sample holds a few counts of this clone. This chain links TRBV28 with TRBJ2-4; 8 bases agree with TRBD1. Germline-derived CDR1 and CDR2 are MDHEN and SYDVKM. This CDR3 is built from 17 residues. V was pared by 1 base and J by 8 bases, with 13 bases of the junction left unmatched. In DNA, the CDR3 is TGTGCCAGCAGTTTATTAACAGACAGGGGATTTGGGGACATTCAGTACTTC. Translation: CASSLLTDRGFGDIQYF.

The genes are TRBV7-2 and TRBJ1-2, with D possibly matching TRBD1 (5 bases). V shed 5 bases and J shed 4 bases, with 14 bases lying between them. The CDR3 consists of 14 residues. Germline CDR1 and CDR2: SGHTA and FQGNSA. CDR3 sequence reads: CASSLTTEFYGYTF. CDR3 DNA: TGTGCCAGCAGCCTGACGACAGAGTTCTATGGCTACACCTTC.

The V and J genes are TRBV30 and TRBJ2-3, with 10 positions matching TRBD2. Trimming cost V 2 bases and J 1 base; bases outside gene matches: 9. This CDR3 comprises 17 residues. CDR1 and CDR2 from the germline V gene are GTSNPN and SVGIG (reference sequence). The CDR3 sequence is CAWSYQREGPRTDTQYF. The CDR3 DNA reads TGTGCCTGGAGTTATCAGCGGGAGGGGCCCCGCACAGATACGCAGTATTTT.

This clone was found once. The chain couples TRBV29-1 to TRBJ1-2, with 11 bases fitting TRBD1. CDR1 is SQVTM and CDR2 is ANQGSEA in the germline V gene. This CDR3 comprises 15 residues. J gave up 2 bases and V 4 bases, and 6 bases lay outside the gene matches. CDR3: CSVARTGGGNYGYTF. CDR3 sequence (DNA): TGCAGCGTTGCTAGGACAGGGGGCGGAAACTATGGCTACACCTTC.

J is TRBJ2-7 and V is TRBV7-2, with 8 positions matching TRBD2. The CDR3 covers 15 residues. J gave up 4 bases and V 4 bases, and 9 bases lay outside the gene matches. The germline V gene has CDR1 SGHTA and CDR2 FQGNSA. The CDR3, as DNA: TGTGCCAGCAGCTCAGTAGCGGGGTACCTTTACGAGCAGTACTTC. Translated: CASSSVAGYLYEQYF.

V gene TRBV2 combines with J gene TRBJ2-4; D is perhaps TRBD2 (5 bases). CDR1 and CDR2 from the germline V gene are SNHLY and FYNNEI. The CDR3 loop spans 16 amino acids. V dropped 4 bases and J dropped 0 bases, with 13 bases sitting between them. CDR3 sequence (DNA): TGTGCCAGCAGTGTGGAGGTCTCCATAGCCAAAAACATTCAGTACTTC. It encodes CASSVEVSIAKNIQYF.

This chain uses TRBV6-5 with TRBJ2-7, with D uncertain. The CDR3 runs 14 residues. Germline loops: CDR1 MNHEY, CDR2 SVGAGI. V was clipped by 0 bases and J by 3 bases, with 9 bases between them. The CDR3 DNA is TGTGCCAGCAGTTACTCCCCTACTGGCTACGAGCAGTACTTC. It yields the protein CASSYSPTGYEQYF.

In this sample, this clone turned up a few times. This sequence joins TRBV11-2 and TRBJ2-7, with D possibly TRBD1 on 6 matching bases. V was trimmed by 2 bases and J by 9 bases, leaving 11 bases between them. The CDR3 runs to 12 residues. The germline CDR1 and CDR2 sequences are SGHAT and FQNNGV. The CDR3 sequence is CASSLNRDGQYF. In nucleotides, the CDR3 is TGTGCCAGCAGCTTAAACAGGGACGGGCAGTACTTC.

In nucleotides, the CDR3 is TGTGCCAGCAGCCCGGGGACATCGAACACCGGGGAGCTGTTTTTT. Its protein product is CASSPGTSNTGELFF. This sequence joins TRBV9 and TRBJ2-2; maybe TRBD1 (6 bases). This CDR3 has 15 residues. V was clipped by 4 bases and J by 0 bases, with 10 bases between them. Germline loops: CDR1 SGDLS, CDR2 YYNGEE.

The V call is TRBV7-6, the J call TRBJ1-1; D is uncertain. This CDR3 has 13 amino acids. Trimming removed 5 bases at V and 3 bases at J, with 10 bases between. Germline CDR1 SGHVS, CDR2 FNYEAQ. As DNA, the CDR3 is TGTGCCAGCAGCGTTAGGGAGGACACTGAAGCTTTCTTT. Residues: CASSVREDTEAFF. Drawing the rest from reference TRBV7-6 and TRBJ1-1, the complete variable domain is GAGVSQSPRYKVTKRGQDVALRCDPISGHVSLYWYRQALGQGPEFLTYFNYEAQQDKSGLPNDRFSAERPEGSISTLTIQRTEQRDSAMYRCASSVREDTEAFFGQGTRLTVV.

This clone was recorded once. In nucleotides, the CDR3 is TGCGCCAGCAGGGGTTTTTCGGCGGGAGCGTTAGATACGCAGTATTTT. Translating it yields CASRGFSAGALDTQYF. The chain joins TRBV10-2 to TRBJ2-3, with 7 bases identical to TRBD2. CDR1 is WSHSY, CDR2 SAAADI, per germline. The CDR3 runs to 16 residues. With 6 bases clipped from V and 5 bases from J, the junction kept 14 bases outside the gene matches.

This chain connects TRBV4-3 to TRBJ2-3, with TRBD2 identical over 14 bases. Germline CDR1 is LGHNA and CDR2 is YSLEER. V gave up 3 bases and J gave up 3 bases; unmatched junction bases: 11. This CDR3 has 19 residues. CDR3 loop: CASSQDHLRTSGRTDTQYF. The CDR3 DNA follows: TGCGCCAGCAGCCAGGATCACCTCCGGACTAGCGGGAGGACAGATACGCAGTATTTT.

The genes are TRBV7-9 and TRBJ1-1; no clear D. The CDR3 totals 15 residues. CDR1 SEHNR and CDR2 FQNEAQ come from the germline V gene (reference sequence). Deletions cut 4 bases from V and 4 bases from J, with 16 bases between. DNA for the CDR3: TGTGCCAGCAGCTCCCTGACTTCAGCGGGCACTGAAGCTTTCTTT. It specifies CASSSLTSAGTEAFF.

This chain connects TRBV30 to TRBJ1-4; 7 bases match TRBD1. The CDR3 spans 13 residues. Germline V CDR1 and CDR2: GTSNPN, SVGIG (reference sequence). V shed 8 bases, J shed 5 bases, and the junction held 8 bases outside the gene matches. CDR3 residues: CARDGDSNEKLFF. DNA of the CDR3: TGTGCCCGGGATGGGGACAGCAATGAAAAACTGTTTTTT.

V gene TRBV5-1 combines with J gene TRBJ2-7, with D possibly TRBD2 on 5 matching bases. V was shortened by 4 bases and J by 0 bases, with 14 bases between the two germline ends. The germline V gene encodes CDR1 SGHRS and CDR2 YFSETQ. The CDR3 totals 15 residues. For the CDR3, the DNA is TGCGCCAGCAGCGGTCATGAGGGATCCTCCTACGAGCAGTACTTC. This codes for CASSGHEGSSYEQYF. The full variable domain, in which reference TRBV5-1 and TRBJ2-7 provide the parts outside the CDR3, is KAGVTQTPRYLIKTRGQQVTLSCSPISGHRSVSWYQQTPGQGLQFLFEYFSETQRNKGNFPGRFSGRQFSNSRSEMNVSTLELGDSALYLCASSGHEGSSYEQYFGPGTRLTVT.

The chain couples TRBV2 to TRBJ1-5, with 9 bases that match TRBD1. The trim removed 6 bases at V and 3 bases at J, leaving 9 bases unmatched. Germline CDR1 SNHLY, CDR2 FYNNEI. This CDR3 spans 16 amino acids. This CDR3 is CASRPGGQGFNQPQHF. As DNA, the CDR3 is TGTGCCAGCAGGCCAGGGGGACAGGGCTTCAATCAGCCCCAGCATTTT. The variable domain in full, completed from reference TRBV2 and TRBJ1-5, reads EPEVTQTPSHQVTQMGQEVILRCVPISNHLYFYWYRQILGQKVEFLVSFYNNEISEKSEIFDDQFSVERPDGSNFTLKIRSTKLEDSAMYFCASRPGGQGFNQPQHFGDGTRLSIL.

This clone was detected only a few times. The V and J genes are TRBV29-1 and TRBJ2-1; the match to TRBD1 covers 8 bases. Germline lookup yields CDR1 SQVTM and CDR2 ANQGSEA. V shed 7 bases, J shed 7 bases, and the junction held 12 bases outside the gene matches. This CDR3 has 14 amino acids. The CDR3 reads CSEARGPLGNEQFF. The CDR3 DNA is TGCAGCGAAGCCAGGGGGCCCCTTGGGAATGAGCAGTTCTTC.

The chain combines TRBV4-3 with TRBJ2-1; 7 bases map to TRBD1. Germline lookup yields CDR1 LGHNA and CDR2 YSLEER. Losses at the gene ends were 1 base for V and 9 bases for J; bases not matched to a gene: 6. CDR3 length equals 14 residues. The CDR3 sequence is CASSQAPTGTEQFF. The CDR3 DNA reads as TGCGCCAGCAGCCAAGCTCCGACAGGGACTGAGCAGTTCTTC.

This chain joins TRBV7-2 and TRBJ2-3; tentative D call: TRBD2 (5 bases). The CDR3 has 14 residues. Germline-derived CDR1 and CDR2 are SGHTA and FQGNSA. Trimming took off 5 bases at V and 5 bases at J, with 14 bases between the two ends. The CDR3 loop reads CASSPIRTGDTQYF. CDR3 DNA sequence: TGTGCCAGCAGCCCGATACGGACTGGAGATACGCAGTATTTT.

The chain links TRBV5-4 to TRBJ2-1; 11 positions agree with TRBD1. In germline, CDR1 is SGHNT, CDR2 YYREEE (reference sequence). This CDR3 is 13 amino acids long. With 4 bases clipped from V and 8 bases from J, the junction kept 2 bases outside the gene matches. Here the CDR3 DNA reads TGTGCCAGCAGCCCGGACAGGGGGCATGAGCAGTTCTTC. It is translated as CASSPDRGHEQFF.

Here the CDR3 DNA reads TGCGCCAGCAGCCGGAGGGCCGGGGACACAGATACGCAGTATTTT. Amino acid sequence: CASSRRAGDTDTQYF. The rearrangement uses TRBV10-1 and TRBJ2-3, with TRBD2 as a possible D gene (6 bases). Germline CDR1 WNHNN, CDR2 SYGVQD (reference sequence). This CDR3 region has 15 residues. The germline V and J ends were trimmed by 6 bases and 2 bases, with 15 bases remaining between them.

A few counts support this clone. V is TRBV28 and J is TRBJ1-5; a possible D gene is TRBD1 (5 bases). Between the trimmed V and J ends, which lost 8 bases and 4 bases, there was a span of 9 bases. Per the germline V gene, CDR1 is MDHEN and CDR2 is SYDVKM. The length of the CDR3 is 12 residues. CDR3 sequence reads: CASEEGNQPQHF. The CDR3 DNA reads TGTGCCAGCGAGGAGGGGAATCAGCCCCAGCATTTT.